This T cell receptor beta chain derives from a study of T-cell reconstitution after alpha-beta-depleted transplantation in children (dated by TCRdb to 2016 to 2017). For the study in its entirety: Using TCR repertoire profiling, the study quantitatively followed how T-cell immune reconstitution unfolded in children after TCRalphabeta/CD19-depleted allogeneic hematopoietic cell transplantation.

The germline V gene specifies MNHEY as CDR1 and SVGAGI as CDR2. There are 17 amino acids in the CDR3, from cysteine to phenylalanine inclusive. Only CDR3 DNA is held: 51 bases, read in frame from base 1. V and J are trimmed by 0 bases and 6 bases, and the gene matches miss 10 bases of the junction. On the study overall, not on this receptor specifically: The apparently early alphabetaT-cell count recovery about two months after transplant was reportedly dependent on only several hundred rapidly expanded clones derived from non-depleted graft cells. Over subsequent months, a decline in hyperexpanded clone frequencies was noted, and after one year, T-cell counts and TCRbeta diversity were mostly ascribed to newly produced T cells. In some patients, high TCRbeta diversity at day 60 was attributed to recipient T cells and intrathymic progenitors that had survived conditioning.

The library was prepared using PCR. Sequencing took place on an Illumina HiSeq 2500. TCR libraries were prepared with molecular barcoding, using unique molecular identifiers to normalize TCRbeta repertoire quantification. The raw public reads went through TCRdb reprocessing: fastp at Q25, MiXCR clone calling, in-frame beta chains kept. All rows with the same CDR3 protein become a single entry with the most common DNA and genes. The sample table contains about 210,000 distinct CDR3 sequences; only one count was recorded for about 15% of them. Together, the top ten hold around 44% of the sample. The treatment or condition tag for this specimen amounts to: allogeneic hematopoietic cell transplantation with graft depleted of TCRalphabeta T cells and CD19 B cells. TCRalphabeta/CD19-depleted allogeneic hematopoietic cell grafts were given to the transplant recipients, all of whom were children. About this clonotype itself: The antigen this receptor binds is unknown. It has no much larger one-base neighbor in the sample; base qualities were not kept.

The TCR comes from a male patient aged 2 to 10 who had a stem cell transplant for acute lymphoblastic leukemia, so the T cells may come from the graft donor. The sequence is built from TRBV6-5 and TRBJ2-1, with 8 junctional bases fitting TRBD2. This specimen consisted of PBMCs, mostly from graft donor cells, obtained 360 days after TCRalphabeta/CD19-depleted stem cell transplant. CDR3 loop: CASSYSPGTRIANEQFF. The nucleotides are TGTGCCAGCAGTTACTCGCCTGGGACTAGGATCGCCAATGAGCAGTTCTTC.